This T cell receptor (beta chain) was retrieved from a study of PD-1 blockade in classical Hodgkin lymphoma. Study-level findings and limits: According to reports, newly diagnosed patients had lower baseline TCR diversity than healthy donors, and relapsed/refractory patients had lower baseline TCR diversity still.

The time point was: cycle 4 day 1 (C4D1), after 6 weeks of nivolumab. All patients experienced relapse after autologous stem cell transplantation, and brentuximab vedotin exposure was variable. Starting with thawed PBMCs, CD4+ T cells were purified by magnetic negative selection. In the case of this clone: Its antigen remains unknown.

Sequencing was performed with immunoSEQ multiplex PCR; in TCRdb, only in-frame clones are kept and a portion is missing. The table records around 18,000 clones, approximately 77% of them present only once. J gave up 7 bases and V 6 bases, and 13 bases lay outside the gene matches. The germline V gene encodes CDR1 SGHVS and CDR2 FQNEAQ. CDR3 size: 16 residues. The gene calls are TRBV7-8 and TRBJ2-2; the match to TRBD1 covers 8 bases. The clonotype comes from a human donor with classical Hodgkin lymphoma. The sequencing here drew on CD4+ T cells from blood, taken before the fourth cycle of nivolumab. The chain's CDR3 is CASSATLTGVLGELFF. Here the CDR3 DNA reads TGTGCCAGCAGTGCGACTTTGACAGGGGTACTCGGGGAGCTGTTTTTT. The whole variable domain, remainder taken from reference TRBV7-8 and TRBJ2-2, is GAGVSQSPRYKVAKRGQDVALRCDPISGHVSLFWYQQALGQGPEFLTYFQNEAQLDKSGLPSDRFFAERPEGSVSTLKIQRTQQEDSAVYLCASSATLTGVLGELFFGEGSRLTVL.